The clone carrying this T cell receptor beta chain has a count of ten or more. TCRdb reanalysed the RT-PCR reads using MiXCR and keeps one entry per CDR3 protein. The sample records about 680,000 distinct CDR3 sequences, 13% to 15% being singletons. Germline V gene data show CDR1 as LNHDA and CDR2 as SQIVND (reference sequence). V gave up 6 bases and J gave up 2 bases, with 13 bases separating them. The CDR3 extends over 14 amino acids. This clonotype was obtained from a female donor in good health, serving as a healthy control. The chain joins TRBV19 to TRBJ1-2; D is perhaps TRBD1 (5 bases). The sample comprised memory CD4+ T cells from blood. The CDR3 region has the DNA TGTGCCAGTAGCCGGGAGTGGACAAACTATGGCTACACCTTC. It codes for CASSREWTNYGYTF.